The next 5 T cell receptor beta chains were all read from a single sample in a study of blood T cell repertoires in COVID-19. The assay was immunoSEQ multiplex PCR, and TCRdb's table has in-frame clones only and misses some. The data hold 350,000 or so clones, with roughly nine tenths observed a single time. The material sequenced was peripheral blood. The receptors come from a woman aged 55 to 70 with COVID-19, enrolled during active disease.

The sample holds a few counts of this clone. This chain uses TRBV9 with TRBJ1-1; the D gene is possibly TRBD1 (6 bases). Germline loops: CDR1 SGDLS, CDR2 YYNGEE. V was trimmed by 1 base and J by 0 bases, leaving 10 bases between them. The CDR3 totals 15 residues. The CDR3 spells CASSVYTGLNTEAFF. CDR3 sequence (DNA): TGTGCCAGCAGCGTATACACAGGGCTGAACACTGAAGCTTTCTTT.

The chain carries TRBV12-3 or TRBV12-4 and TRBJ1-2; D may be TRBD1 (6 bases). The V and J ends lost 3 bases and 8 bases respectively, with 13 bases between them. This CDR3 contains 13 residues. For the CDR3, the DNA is TGTGCCAGCAGTTTCCTGGGGGCCCAAGGCTACACCTTC. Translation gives CASSFLGAQGYTF.

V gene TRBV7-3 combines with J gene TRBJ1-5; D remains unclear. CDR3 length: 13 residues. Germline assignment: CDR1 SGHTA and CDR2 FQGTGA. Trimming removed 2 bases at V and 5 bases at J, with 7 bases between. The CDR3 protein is CASSLSRDQPQHF. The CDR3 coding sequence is TGTGCCAGCAGCTTATCGAGAGATCAGCCCCAGCATTTT.

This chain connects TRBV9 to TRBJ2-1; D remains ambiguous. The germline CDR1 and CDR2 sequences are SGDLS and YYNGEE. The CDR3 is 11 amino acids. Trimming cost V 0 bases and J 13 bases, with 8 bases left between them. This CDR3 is CASSVAGDQFF. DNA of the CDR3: TGTGCCAGCAGCGTAGCCGGAGACCAGTTCTTC.

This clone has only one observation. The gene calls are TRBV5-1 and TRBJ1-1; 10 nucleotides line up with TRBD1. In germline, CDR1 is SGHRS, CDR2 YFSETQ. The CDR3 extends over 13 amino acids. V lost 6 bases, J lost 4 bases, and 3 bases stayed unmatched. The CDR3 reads CASIRQGATEAFF. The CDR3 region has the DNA TGCGCCAGCATTAGACAGGGGGCCACTGAAGCTTTCTTT.